This T cell receptor beta chain was recovered during a study of CD8+CD57+ T cells in acquired aplastic anemia. Overall study context: Isolated CD4+ and CD8+ cells, once sorted, yielded DNA averaging around 3.1 ug.

TCR beta VDJ and CDR3 were profiled, and genomic DNA was the template. TCRdb re-derived calls from the reads in MiXCR, one entry per CDR3 protein. Among 200,000 or so distinct CDR3 sequences listed, 50% to 75% were seen once. A note on this clonotype: The antigen is undetermined. A read error may produce the germline difference seen at one junction end.

Study results and caveats: No significant patient-versus-control difference appeared in CD8+ Simpson's diversity.

This CDR3 comprises 15 residues. The germline gives CDR1 SEHNR, CDR2 FQNEAQ (reference sequence). This clonotype was obtained from a human donor with severe aplastic anemia or a healthy control (not recorded which). Sequencing was done on a sample of sorted CD4+, CD8+, or CD8+CD57+ T cells (not recorded which) from PBMCs. The V call is TRBV7-9, the J call TRBJ2-3; unclear D gene. The CDR3 DNA follows: TGTGCCAGCAGCGTAGCTGGAATGAGAACAGATACGCAGTATTTT. It codes for CASSVAGMRTDTQYF. The whole variable domain, filled in from reference TRBV7-9 and TRBJ2-3, reads DTGVSQNPRHKITKRGQNVTFRCDPISEHNRLYWYRQTLGQGPEFLTYFQNEAQLEKSRLLSDRFSAERPKGSFSTLEIQRTEQGDSAMYLCASSVAGMRTDTQYFGPGTRLTVL.